This T cell receptor (beta chain) was identified during a study of blood T cells in healthy people across ages. Across the whole study: Template switching retrieved approximately one barcoded beta molecule for each two T cells.

The second PCR ran about 6 to 11 cycles with a sample-barcoded 5' primer and J-beta primers. TCRdb used MiXCR to reprocess the 5' RACE reads, holding one entry per CDR3 protein. This sample has roughly 1,100,000 distinct CDR3 sequences, with almost 25% found just once. V was clipped by 7 bases and J by 5 bases, with 14 bases between them. Germline assignment: CDR1 SQVTM and CDR2 ANQGSEA. CDR3 length: 12 amino acids. The data were also submitted as part of a second study, on T cells of mothers and their children. Per that paper: A few healthy Caucasian mothers and their six children were the donors.

The rearrangement links TRBV29-1 to TRBJ1-1; maybe TRBD1 (5 bases). The TCR sequence derives from a girl between 2 and 10 years old in good health. Specimen: blood. CDR3 in DNA: TGCAGCGGATCGGGGCAGGGTACTGAAGCTTTCTTT. It yields the protein CSGSGQGTEAFF.